These 24 T cell receptor beta chains came from one sample sequenced in a study of control samples from healthy donors and cancer patients. The protocol was immunoSEQ multiplex PCR, while the TCRdb copy is restricted to in-frame clones and leaves out a portion. The sample holds fewer than 200,000 clones. The sequenced material came from blood. The receptors were sampled from a woman aged 25 to 39 in good health.

The rearrangement joins TRBV7-6 to TRBJ2-5; unclear D gene. The CDR3 sequence is 14 residues long. Trimming took off 2 bases at V and 3 bases at J, with 10 bases between the two ends. Germline loops: CDR1 SGHVS, CDR2 FNYEAQ. The CDR3 reads CASSLIGEKETQYF. CDR3 nucleotides: TGTGCCAGCAGCTTAATCGGAGAGAAAGAGACCCAGTACTTC.

The genes are TRBV7-2 and TRBJ1-3; TRBD1 matches at 10 bases. Germline V gives CDR1 SGHTA, CDR2 FQGNSA. The V segment lost 2 bases and the J segment 8 bases; nucleotides outside the gene matches: 9. CDR3 length: 16 amino acids. The CDR3 protein is CASSLKVGQGSDTIYF. The CDR3 DNA reads as TGTGCCAGCAGCTTAAAGGTGGGACAGGGGTCGGACACCATATATTTT. Full variable domain (outside the CDR3, taken from reference TRBV7-2 and TRBJ1-3): GAGVSQSPSNKVTEKGKDVELRCDPISGHTALYWYRQSLGQGLEFLIYFQGNSAPDKSGLPSDRFSAERTGGSVSTLTIQRTQQEDSAVYLCASSLKVGQGSDTIYFGEGSWLTVV.

The chain carries TRBV18 and TRBJ2-5; D is possibly TRBD1 (5 bases). The CDR3 consists of 17 residues. V was pared by 1 base and J by 3 bases, with 18 bases between. Germline CDR1 KGHSH, CDR2 LQKENI. The CDR3 bases are TGTGCCAGCTCACCACTGCAAGGGGCGACCGGAGAAGAGACCCAGTACTTC. Translated: CASSPLQGATGEETQYF.

To note about this clone: In the same sample, other DNA sequences code for this CDR3. The chain has TRBV27 and TRBJ2-7; weak D call: TRBD1 (6 bases). Trimming shortened V by 4 bases and J by 2 bases, and 12 bases separated the two germline ends. The length of the CDR3 is 14 residues. Germline loops: CDR1 MNHEY, CDR2 SMNVEV (reference sequence). CDR3 DNA: TGTGCCAGCAGTTCGGGGACAAGCACCTACGAGCAGTACTTC. It specifies CASSSGTSTYEQYF.

J is TRBJ1-3 and V is TRBV7-2; 9 bases line up with TRBD1. V gave up 5 bases and J gave up 4 bases; unmatched junction bases: 6. From germline, CDR1 is SGHTA and CDR2 FQGNSA. The CDR3 loop spans 15 amino acids. The CDR3 loop is CASSTPTGGGNTIYF. CDR3 coding DNA: TGTGCCAGCAGCACGCCGACAGGGGGAGGAAACACCATATATTTT.

V is TRBV5-6 and J is TRBJ2-3, with 9 nucleotides matching TRBD1. The germline V gene encodes CDR1 SGHDT and CDR2 YYEEEE. This CDR3 contains 15 residues. Trimming at V came to 1 base and at J to 3 bases, leaving 3 bases not matched to a gene. The CDR3 DNA follows: TGTGCCAGCAGCTTGCCCGGGACAGGGACAGATACGCAGTATTTT. Residues: CASSLPGTGTDTQYF. Combining the CDR3 with reference TRBV5-6 and TRBJ2-3 gives the whole variable domain DAGVTQSPTHLIKTRGQQVTLRCSPKSGHDTVSWYQQALGQGPQFIFQYYEEEERQRGNFPDRFSGHQFPNYSSELNVNALLLGDSALYLCASSLPGTGTDTQYFGPGTRLTVL.

The rearrangement uses TRBV23-1 and TRBJ2-2, with TRBD2 matching 8 bases. TRBV23-1 qualifies as an ORF whose function is uncertain. Losses at the gene ends were 0 bases for V and 12 bases for J; bases not matched to a gene: 9. This CDR3 is built from 15 residues. The CDR3 DNA reads as TGCGCCAGCAGTCAATCGCCCGGGAGGGTGGGTAAGCTGTTTTTT. This gives the protein CASSQSPGRVGKLFF.

The V and J genes are TRBV18 and TRBJ1-5; perhaps TRBD1 as D (5 bases). Germline values: CDR1 KGHSH, CDR2 LQKENI. The germline V and J ends were trimmed by 4 bases and 1 base, with 17 bases remaining between them. The CDR3 runs to 17 residues. CDR3 DNA: TGTGCCAGCTCACTAATTCCTCCTCGGGGGAGCAATCAGCCCCAGCATTTT. Translating it yields CASSLIPPRGSNQPQHF.

The J gene is TRBJ2-1, the V gene TRBV6-1; the D gene is possibly TRBD1 (5 bases). Germline V gene lookup returns CDR1 MNHNS and CDR2 SASEGT. The CDR3 is 15 residues long. Trimming left V 3 bases short and J 0 bases short, with 9 bases between. Here the CDR3 DNA reads TGTGCCAGCAGTGAGGGGCTGAGCTCCTACAATGAGCAGTTCTTC. Its protein is CASSEGLSSYNEQFF.

V usage is TRBV4-1 and J usage is TRBJ1-3, with D maybe TRBD1 (5 bases). From germline, CDR1 is MGHRA and CDR2 YSYEKL. The ends were cut back, 1 base at V and 0 bases at J, with 10 bases in the middle. The CDR3 has 16 residues. CDR3 bases: TGCGCCAGCAGCCAAGTTGTGACAGTCTCTGGAAACACCATATATTTT. The encoded protein is CASSQVVTVSGNTIYF.

The chain is built from TRBV28 and TRBJ1-2; weak D call: TRBD1 (5 bases). Between the trimmed V and J ends, which lost 5 bases and 4 bases, there was a span of 11 bases. The CDR3 runs 13 residues. Germline loops: CDR1 MDHEN, CDR2 SYDVKM. The CDR3 DNA reads as TGTGCCAGCAGTCCCCCTGGGGGCTATGGCTACACCTTC. It translates to CASSPPGGYGYTF.

The J gene is TRBJ1-2, the V gene TRBV3-1 (or the pseudogene TRBV3-2), with D perhaps matching TRBD1 (5 bases). The CDR3 runs to 14 residues. Germline CDR1 reads LGHDT; CDR2 reads YNNKEL (reference sequence). V was pared by 4 bases and J by 4 bases, with 13 bases between. The CDR3 is CASSRVQGGYGYTF. The DNA for the CDR3 is TGTGCCAGCAGCCGAGTCCAGGGTGGCTATGGCTACACCTTC.

Points on this clone: One end of the junction is discordant with germline, which a read error may explain. The chain recombines TRBV3-1 (or the pseudogene TRBV3-2) with TRBJ2-1, with 9 positions matching TRBD1. This CDR3 spans 12 amino acids. Germline V gives CDR1 LGHDT, CDR2 YNNKEL (reference sequence). Here the CDR3 DNA reads TGTGCCAGCGGCCAGCGGGACAGGGACCTGTTCTTC. It encodes CASGQRDRDLFF.

A remark on this clone: Distinct nucleotide sequences in the sample also encode this CDR3. This rearrangement joins TRBV18 to TRBJ1-1; 7 bases are a match to TRBD1. This CDR3 contains 14 residues. Trimming removed 6 bases from V and 2 bases from J; junction bases left unmatched: 6. Per the germline V gene, CDR1 is KGHSH and CDR2 is LQKENI. CDR3 DNA: TGTGCCAGCTCGAGGGGACAGCTTAACACTGAAGCTTTCTTT. It specifies CASSRGQLNTEAFF.

The chain recombines TRBV24-1 with TRBJ2-5; weak D call: TRBD1 (6 bases). This CDR3 contains 14 residues. In germline, CDR1 is KGHDR, CDR2 SFDVKD. Trimming cost V 9 bases and J 1 base, with 14 bases left between them. CDR3 region: CATGTQGLQETQYF. CDR3 DNA sequence: TGTGCCACCGGAACCCAGGGGCTCCAAGAGACCCAGTACTTC.

As regards this clone: The same CDR3 arises from other DNA sequences in this sample as well. The chain has TRBV6-5 and TRBJ2-3; the D is unclear. This CDR3 contains 12 residues. The V and J ends lost 6 bases and 0 bases respectively, with 4 bases between them. CDR1 is MNHEY, CDR2 SVGAGI, per germline. The CDR3, as DNA: TGTGCCAGCAGGGGGAGCACAGATACGCAGTATTTT. It specifies CASRGSTDTQYF.

This chain links TRBV18 with TRBJ1-5; D is ambiguous. The CDR3 length is 12 residues. Germline V gene data show CDR1 as KGHSH and CDR2 as LQKENI. The V and J ends lost 3 bases and 3 bases respectively, with 3 bases between them. CDR3 sequence: CASSPYNQPQHF. The CDR3 region has the DNA TGTGCCAGCTCACCGTACAATCAGCCCCAGCATTTT.

The rearrangement uses TRBV28 and TRBJ1-2, with D hard to call. The germline V gene encodes CDR1 MDHEN and CDR2 SYDVKM. The CDR3 spans 12 residues. Between the trimmed V and J ends, which lost 3 bases and 4 bases, there was a span of 6 bases. CDR3 DNA: TGTGCCAGCAGTTTGATCAGCTATGGCTACACCTTC. Translation gives CASSLISYGYTF.

The V and J genes are TRBV5-8 and TRBJ1-2; TRBD1 agrees at 7 bases. Germline values: CDR1 SGHTS, CDR2 YDEGEE. The J segment lost 4 bases and the V segment lost 1 base, leaving 4 bases of the junction unmatched. This CDR3 is 14 amino acids long. CDR3 sequence: CASSLLGGPYGYTF. The CDR3, as DNA: TGTGCCAGCAGCTTGTTAGGGGGCCCCTATGGCTACACCTTC.

This chain connects TRBV4-1 to TRBJ2-5, with 9 positions matching TRBD1. Germline V lookup: CDR1 MGHRA, CDR2 YSYEKL. The length of the CDR3 is 14 residues. After removal of 4 bases from V and 3 bases from J, the junction contained 3 bases not matched to a gene. The CDR3 here is CASSRGTGKETQYF. The CDR3 nucleotides read TGCGCCAGCAGCCGAGGGACAGGGAAAGAGACCCAGTACTTC.

The CDR3 is CASRQGQTYEQYF. The DNA for the CDR3 is TGTGCCAGTAGACAGGGACAGACCTACGAGCAGTACTTC. V gene TRBV19 combines with J gene TRBJ2-7, with 7 bases that match TRBD1. This CDR3 region has 13 residues. CDR1 is LNHDA, CDR2 SQIVND, per germline (reference sequence). V lost 6 bases, J lost 2 bases, and 4 bases stayed unmatched. The full variable domain, in which reference TRBV19 and TRBJ2-7 provide the parts outside the CDR3, is DGGITQSPKYLFRKEGQNVTLSCEQNLNHDAMYWYRQDPGQGLRLIYYSQIVNDFQKGDIAEGYSVSREKKESFPLTVTSAQKNPTAFYLCASRQGQTYEQYFGPGTRLTVT.

This chain uses TRBV6-6 with TRBJ2-7; 9 positions agree with TRBD1. The CDR3 loop spans 14 amino acids. Germline lookup yields CDR1 MNHNY and CDR2 SVGAGI (reference sequence). The V and J ends lost 5 bases and 6 bases, in that order; junction bases with no gene match: 8. Here the CDR3 DNA reads TGTGCCAGCAGTAAATCCGGGACAGGGCCCGAGCAGTACTTC. Translating it yields CASSKSGTGPEQYF.

The J gene is TRBJ1-1, the V gene TRBV28; the match to TRBD1 covers 7 bases. V lost 11 bases to trimming and J lost 10 bases; unmatched junction nucleotides: 10. This CDR3 contains 11 residues. Germline CDR1 and CDR2: MDHEN and SYDVKM. The CDR3 sequence: CAGTRGPRAFF. As DNA, the CDR3 is TGTGCCGGAACGAGGGGGCCGCGAGCTTTCTTT.

The chain recombines TRBV3-1 (or the pseudogene TRBV3-2) with TRBJ1-2, with D maybe TRBD1 (6 bases). Trimming took 1 base from V and 8 from J, leaving 20 bases between them. Germline lookup yields CDR1 LGHDT and CDR2 YNNKEL (reference sequence). The CDR3 has 16 residues. This CDR3 is CASSQVGGPRGEGYTF. CDR3 nucleotides: TGTGCCAGCAGCCAAGTTGGGGGGCCACGAGGGGAAGGCTACACCTTC.